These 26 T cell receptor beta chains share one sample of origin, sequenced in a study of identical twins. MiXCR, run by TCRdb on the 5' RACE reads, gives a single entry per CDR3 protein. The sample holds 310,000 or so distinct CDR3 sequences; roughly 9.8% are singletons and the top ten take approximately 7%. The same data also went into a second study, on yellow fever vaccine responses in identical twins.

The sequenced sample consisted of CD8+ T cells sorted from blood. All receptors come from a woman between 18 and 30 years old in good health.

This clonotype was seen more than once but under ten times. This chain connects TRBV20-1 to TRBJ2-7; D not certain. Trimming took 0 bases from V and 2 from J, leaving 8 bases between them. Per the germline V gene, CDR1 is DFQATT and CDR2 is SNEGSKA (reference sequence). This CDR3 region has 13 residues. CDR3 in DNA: TGCAGTGCTAGAGAGAGACTCACCTACGAGCAGTACTTC. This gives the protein CSARERLTYEQYF.

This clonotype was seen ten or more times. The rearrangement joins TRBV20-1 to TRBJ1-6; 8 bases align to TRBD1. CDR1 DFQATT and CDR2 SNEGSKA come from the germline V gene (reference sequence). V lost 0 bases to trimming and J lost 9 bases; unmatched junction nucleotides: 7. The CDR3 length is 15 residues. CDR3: CSARDPQGDSSPLHF. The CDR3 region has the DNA TGCAGTGCTAGAGATCCACAGGGGGACTCTTCACCCCTCCACTTT.

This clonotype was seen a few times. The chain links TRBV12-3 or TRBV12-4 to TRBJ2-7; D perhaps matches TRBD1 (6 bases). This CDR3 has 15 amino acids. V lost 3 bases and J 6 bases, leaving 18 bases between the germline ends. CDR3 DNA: TGTGCCAGCAGTTTTGGACAGCCCGTGTCCCTCGAGCAGTACTTC. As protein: CASSFGQPVSLEQYF.

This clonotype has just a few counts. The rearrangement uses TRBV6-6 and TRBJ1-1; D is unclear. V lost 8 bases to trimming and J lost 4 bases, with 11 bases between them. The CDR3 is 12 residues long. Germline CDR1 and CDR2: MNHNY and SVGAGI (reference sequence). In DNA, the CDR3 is TGTGCCAGCTCTGCAGACCGCACTGAAGCTTTCTTT. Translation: CASSADRTEAFF.

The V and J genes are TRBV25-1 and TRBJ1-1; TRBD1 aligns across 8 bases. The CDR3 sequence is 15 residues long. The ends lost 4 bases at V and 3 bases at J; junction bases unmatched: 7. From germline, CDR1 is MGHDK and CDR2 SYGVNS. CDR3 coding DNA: TGTGCCAGCAGTGCACGACAGGGGCCCCACACTGAAGCTTTCTTT. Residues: CASSARQGPHTEAFF.

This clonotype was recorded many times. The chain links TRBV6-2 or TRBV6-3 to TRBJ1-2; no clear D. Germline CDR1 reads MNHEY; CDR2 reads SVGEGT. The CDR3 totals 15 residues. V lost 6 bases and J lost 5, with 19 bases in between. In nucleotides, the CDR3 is TGTGCCAGCAGGTCGGCGTTCAATCCATCTTATGGCTACACCTTC. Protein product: CASRSAFNPSYGYTF.

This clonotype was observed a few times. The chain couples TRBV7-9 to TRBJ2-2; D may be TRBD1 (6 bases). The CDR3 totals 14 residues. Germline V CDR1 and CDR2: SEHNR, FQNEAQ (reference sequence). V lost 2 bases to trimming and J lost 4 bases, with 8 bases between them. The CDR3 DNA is TGTGCCAGCAGCTTATTCAGGGGCACCGGGGAGCTGTTTTTT. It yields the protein CASSLFRGTGELFF.

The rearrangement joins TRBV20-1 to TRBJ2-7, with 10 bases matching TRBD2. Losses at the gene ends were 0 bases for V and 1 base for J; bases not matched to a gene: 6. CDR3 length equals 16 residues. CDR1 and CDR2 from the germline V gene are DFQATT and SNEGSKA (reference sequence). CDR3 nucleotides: TGCAGTGCTAGAGATATCCTAGCGGGAGTTTCCTACGAGCAGTACTTC. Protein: CSARDILAGVSYEQYF.

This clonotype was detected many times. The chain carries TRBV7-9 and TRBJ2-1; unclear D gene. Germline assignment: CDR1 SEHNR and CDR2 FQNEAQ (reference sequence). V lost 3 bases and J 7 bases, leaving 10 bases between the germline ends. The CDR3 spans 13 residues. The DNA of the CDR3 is TGTGCCAGCAGCTTCGACTGGTTAAATGAGCAGTTCTTC. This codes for CASSFDWLNEQFF.

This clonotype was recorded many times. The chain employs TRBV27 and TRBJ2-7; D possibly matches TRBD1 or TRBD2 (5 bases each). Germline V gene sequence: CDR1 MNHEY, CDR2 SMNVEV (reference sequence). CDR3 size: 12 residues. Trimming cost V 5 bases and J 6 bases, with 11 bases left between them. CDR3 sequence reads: CASSTRGGEQYF. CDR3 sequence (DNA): TGTGCCAGCAGTACGAGGGGCGGCGAGCAGTACTTC.

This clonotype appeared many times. CDR3 sequence (DNA): TGTGCCAGCAGCCAAGAGGGGGTAGTCGCTGAAGCTTTCTTT. Encoded protein: CASSQEGVVAEAFF. The J gene is TRBJ1-1, the V gene TRBV3-1; the D gene is possibly TRBD1 (5 bases). V lost 0 bases and J 6 bases, leaving 11 bases between the germline ends. Germline loops: CDR1 LGHDT, CDR2 YNNKEL (reference sequence). The CDR3 loop spans 14 amino acids.

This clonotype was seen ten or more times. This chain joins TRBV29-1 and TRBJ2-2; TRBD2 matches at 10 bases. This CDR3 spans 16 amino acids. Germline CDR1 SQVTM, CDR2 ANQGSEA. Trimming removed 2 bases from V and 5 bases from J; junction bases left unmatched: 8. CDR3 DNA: TGCAGCGTTGAATTCCTCCTAGCGGGGGTTACCGGGGAGCTGTTTTTT. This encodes CSVEFLLAGVTGELFF.

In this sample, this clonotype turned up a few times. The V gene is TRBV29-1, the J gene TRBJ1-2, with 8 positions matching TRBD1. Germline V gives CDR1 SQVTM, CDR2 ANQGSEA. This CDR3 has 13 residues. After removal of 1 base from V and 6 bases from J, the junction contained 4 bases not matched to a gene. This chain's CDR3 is CSVEGQGADGYTF. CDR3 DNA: TGCAGCGTTGAAGGGCAGGGGGCTGATGGCTACACCTTC.

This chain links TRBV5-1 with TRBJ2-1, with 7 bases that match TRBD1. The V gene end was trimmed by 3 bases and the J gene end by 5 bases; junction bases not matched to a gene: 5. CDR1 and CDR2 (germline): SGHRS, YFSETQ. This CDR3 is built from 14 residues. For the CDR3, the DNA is TGCGCCAGCAGCTCTCTGACAGGGCACAATGAGCAGTTCTTC. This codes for CASSSLTGHNEQFF.

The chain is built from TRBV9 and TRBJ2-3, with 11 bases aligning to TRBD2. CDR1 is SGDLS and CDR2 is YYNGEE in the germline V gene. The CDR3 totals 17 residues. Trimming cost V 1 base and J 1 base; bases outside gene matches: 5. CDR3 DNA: TGTGCCAGCAGCGTACTAGCGGGGGGCCCAGGCACAGATACGCAGTATTTT. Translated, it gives CASSVLAGGPGTDTQYF. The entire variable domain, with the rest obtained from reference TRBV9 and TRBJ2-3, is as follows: DSGVTQTPKHLITATGQRVTLRCSPRSGDLSVYWYQQSLDQGLQFLIQYYNGEERAKGNILERFSAQQFPDLHSELNLSSLELGDSALYFCASSVLAGGPGTDTQYFGPGTRLTVL.

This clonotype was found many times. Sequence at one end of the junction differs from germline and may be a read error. This CDR3 reads CASSQDRDGVRETQYF. For the CDR3, the DNA is TGCGCTAGCAGCCAAGATAGAGACGGAGTAAGGGAGACCCAGTACTTC. V gene TRBV4-3 combines with J gene TRBJ2-5; no firm D call. The CDR3 spans 16 residues. Germline V gives CDR1 LGHNA, CDR2 YSLEER.

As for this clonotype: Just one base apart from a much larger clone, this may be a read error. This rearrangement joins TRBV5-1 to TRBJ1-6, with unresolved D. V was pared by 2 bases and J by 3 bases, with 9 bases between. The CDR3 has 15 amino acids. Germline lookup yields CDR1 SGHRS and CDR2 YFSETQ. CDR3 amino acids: CASSFTEDYNSPLHF. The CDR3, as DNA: TGCGCCAGCAGCTTCACAGAGGACTATAATTCACCCCTCCACTTT.

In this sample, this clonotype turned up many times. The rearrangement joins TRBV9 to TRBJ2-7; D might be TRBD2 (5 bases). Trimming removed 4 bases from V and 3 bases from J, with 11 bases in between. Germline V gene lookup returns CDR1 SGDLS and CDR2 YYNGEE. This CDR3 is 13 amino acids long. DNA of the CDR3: TGTGCCAGCAGCCCGTTAGAGGGCTACGAGCAGTACTTC. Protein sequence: CASSPLEGYEQYF. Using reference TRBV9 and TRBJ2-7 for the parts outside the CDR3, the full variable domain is DSGVTQTPKHLITATGQRVTLRCSPRSGDLSVYWYQQSLDQGLQFLIQYYNGEERAKGNILERFSAQQFPDLHSELNLSSLELGDSALYFCASSPLEGYEQYFGPGTRLTVT.

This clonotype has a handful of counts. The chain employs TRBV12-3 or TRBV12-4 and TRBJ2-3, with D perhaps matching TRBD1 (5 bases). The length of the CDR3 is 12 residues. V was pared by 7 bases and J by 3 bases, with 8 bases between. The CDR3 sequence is CASTSGTDTQYF. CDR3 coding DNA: TGTGCCAGCACCTCAGGGACAGATACGCAGTATTTT.

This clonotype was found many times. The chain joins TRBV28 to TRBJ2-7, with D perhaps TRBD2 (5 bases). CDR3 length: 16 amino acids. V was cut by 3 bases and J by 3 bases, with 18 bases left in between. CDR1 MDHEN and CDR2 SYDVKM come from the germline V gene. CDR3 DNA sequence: TGTGCCAGCAGTTTTTCCCCCGGTGGAGGAGGCTACGAGCAGTACTTC. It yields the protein CASSFSPGGGGYEQYF.

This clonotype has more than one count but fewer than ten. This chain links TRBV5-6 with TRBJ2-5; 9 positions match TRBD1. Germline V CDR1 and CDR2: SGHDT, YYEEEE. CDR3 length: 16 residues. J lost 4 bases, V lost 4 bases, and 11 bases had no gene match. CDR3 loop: CASSPPGQGSGETQYF. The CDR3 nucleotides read TGTGCCAGCAGCCCCCCGGGACAGGGTTCAGGAGAGACCCAGTACTTC.

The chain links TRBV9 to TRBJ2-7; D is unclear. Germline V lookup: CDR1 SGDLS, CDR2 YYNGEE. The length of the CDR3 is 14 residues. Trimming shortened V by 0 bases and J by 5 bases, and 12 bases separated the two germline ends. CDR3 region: CASSVDGSFNEQYF. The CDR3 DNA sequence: TGTGCCAGCAGCGTAGATGGTAGCTTCAACGAGCAGTACTTC.

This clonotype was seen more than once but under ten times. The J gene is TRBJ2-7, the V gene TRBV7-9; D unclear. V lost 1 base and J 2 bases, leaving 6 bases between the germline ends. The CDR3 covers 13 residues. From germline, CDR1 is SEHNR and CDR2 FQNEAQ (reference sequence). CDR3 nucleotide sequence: TGTGCCAGCAGCTTAGTTCCAACCTACGAGCAGTACTTC. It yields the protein CASSLVPTYEQYF. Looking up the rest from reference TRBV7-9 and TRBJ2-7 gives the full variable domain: DTGVSQNPRHKITKRGQNVTFRCDPISEHNRLYWYRQTLGQGPEFLTYFQNEAQLEKSRLLSDRFSAERPKGSFSTLEIQRTEQGDSAMYLCASSLVPTYEQYFGPGTRLTVT.

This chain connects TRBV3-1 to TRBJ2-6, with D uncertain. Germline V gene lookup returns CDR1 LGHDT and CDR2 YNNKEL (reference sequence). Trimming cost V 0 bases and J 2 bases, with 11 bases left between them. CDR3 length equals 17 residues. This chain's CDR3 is CASSQDSRHTGANVLTF. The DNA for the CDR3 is TGTGCCAGCAGCCAAGACTCCAGGCATACTGGGGCCAACGTCCTGACTTTC. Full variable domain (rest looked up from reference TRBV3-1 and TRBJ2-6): DTAVSQTPKYLVTQMGNDKSIKCEQNLGHDTMYWYKQDSKKFLKIMFSYNNKELIINETVPNRFSPKSPDKAHLNLHINSLELGDSAVYFCASSQDSRHTGANVLTFGAGSRLTVL.

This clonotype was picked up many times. The CDR3 is CASSPVGTSGPTDTQYF. CDR3 DNA: TGTGCCAGCAGCCCAGTAGGGACTAGCGGGCCCACAGATACGCAGTATTTT. The rearrangement uses TRBV7-2 and TRBJ2-3; 12 bases agree with TRBD2. The CDR3 has 17 residues. J was trimmed by 2 bases and V by 5 bases; bases with no gene match: 8. Per the germline V gene, CDR1 is SGHTA and CDR2 is FQGNSA.

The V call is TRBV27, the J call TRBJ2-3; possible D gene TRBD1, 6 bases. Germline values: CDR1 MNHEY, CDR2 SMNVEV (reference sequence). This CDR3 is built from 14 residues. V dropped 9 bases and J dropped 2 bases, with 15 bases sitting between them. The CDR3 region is CASAQDRDTDTQYF. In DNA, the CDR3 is TGTGCCAGTGCGCAGGACAGAGACACAGATACGCAGTATTTT.